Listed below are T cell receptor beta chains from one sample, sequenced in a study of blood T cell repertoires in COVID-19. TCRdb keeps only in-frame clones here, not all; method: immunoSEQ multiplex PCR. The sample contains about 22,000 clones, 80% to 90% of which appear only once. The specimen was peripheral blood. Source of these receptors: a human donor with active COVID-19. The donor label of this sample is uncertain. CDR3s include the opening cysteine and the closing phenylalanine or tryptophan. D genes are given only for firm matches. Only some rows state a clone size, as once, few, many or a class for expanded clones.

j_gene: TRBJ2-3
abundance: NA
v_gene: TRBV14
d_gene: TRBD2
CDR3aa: CASSQASGRVDTQYF
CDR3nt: TGTGCCAGCAGCCAAGCTAGCGGGAGGGTTGATACGCAGTATTTT

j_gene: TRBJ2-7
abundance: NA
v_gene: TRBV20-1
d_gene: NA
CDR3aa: CSASPGNYEQYF
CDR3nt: TGCAGTGCTAGTCCGGGTAACTACGAGCAGTACTTC

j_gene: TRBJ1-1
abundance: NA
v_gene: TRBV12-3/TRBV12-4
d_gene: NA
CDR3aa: CATRGPMNTEAFF
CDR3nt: TGTGCCACCCGAGGCCCGATGAACACTGAAGCTTTCTTT

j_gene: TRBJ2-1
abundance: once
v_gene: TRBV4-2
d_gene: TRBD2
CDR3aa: CASSQDPGGNEQFF
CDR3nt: TGTGCCAGCAGCCAAGATCCGGGGGGAAATGAGCAGTTCTTC

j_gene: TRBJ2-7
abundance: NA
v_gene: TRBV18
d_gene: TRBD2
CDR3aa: CASSPPGLAGGRYF
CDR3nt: TGTGCCAGCTCACCACCGGGACTAGCGGGGGGGCGGTACTTC

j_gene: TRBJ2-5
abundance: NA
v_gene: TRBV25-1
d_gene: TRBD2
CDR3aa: CASSEFRGDQETQYF
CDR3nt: TGTGCCAGCAGTGAGTTCCGGGGGGACCAAGAGACCCAGTACTTC

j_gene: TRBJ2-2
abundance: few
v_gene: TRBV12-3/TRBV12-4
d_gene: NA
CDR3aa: CASTLITGELFF
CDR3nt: TGTGCCAGCACCCTAATCACCGGGGAGCTGTTTTTT

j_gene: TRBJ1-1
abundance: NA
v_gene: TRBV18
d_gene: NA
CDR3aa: CASSPSDTEAFF
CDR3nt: TGTGCCAGCTCACCATCAGACACTGAAGCTTTCTTT

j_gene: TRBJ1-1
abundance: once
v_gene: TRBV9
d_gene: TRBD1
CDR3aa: CASSADRGTEAFF
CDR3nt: TGTGCCAGCAGCGCCGACAGGGGTACTGAAGCTTTCTTT

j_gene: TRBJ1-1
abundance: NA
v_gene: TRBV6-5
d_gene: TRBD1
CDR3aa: CASSLTGESTEAFF
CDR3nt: TGTGCCAGCAGTTTGACAGGGGAGAGCACTGAAGCTTTCTTT

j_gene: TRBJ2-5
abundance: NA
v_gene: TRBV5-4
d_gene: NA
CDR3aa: CASSLQIETQYF
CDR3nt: TGTGCCAGCAGCTTGCAGATAGAGACCCAGTACTTC

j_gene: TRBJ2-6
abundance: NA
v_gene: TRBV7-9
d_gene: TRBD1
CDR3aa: CASSSRGPGANVLTF
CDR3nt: TGTGCCAGCAGCTCCAGGGGGCCGGGGGCCAACGTCCTGACTTTC

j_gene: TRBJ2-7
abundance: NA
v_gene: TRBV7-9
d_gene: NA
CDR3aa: CASSQGWLDEQYF
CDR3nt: TGTGCCAGCAGCCAGGGTTGGCTTGACGAGCAGTACTTC

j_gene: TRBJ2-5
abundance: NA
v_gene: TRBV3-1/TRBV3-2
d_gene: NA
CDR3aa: CASSQVLVKETQYF
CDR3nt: TGTGCCAGCAGCCAGGTACTAGTTAAGGAGACCCAGTACTTC

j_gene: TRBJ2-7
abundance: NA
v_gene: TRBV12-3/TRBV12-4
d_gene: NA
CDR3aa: CASRLTGMFQYF
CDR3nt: TGTGCCAGCAGACTCACAGGGATGTTTCAGTACTTC

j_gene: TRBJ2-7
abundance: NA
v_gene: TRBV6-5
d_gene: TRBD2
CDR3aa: CASSLSGASSYEQYF
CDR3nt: TGTGCCAGCAGTTTGAGCGGGGCAAGCTCCTACGAGCAGTACTTC

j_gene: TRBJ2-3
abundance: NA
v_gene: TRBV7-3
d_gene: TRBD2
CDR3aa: CASSLTGSGSGDTQYF
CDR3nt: TGTGCCAGCAGCTTAACCGGTAGCGGGAGTGGGGATACGCAGTATTTT

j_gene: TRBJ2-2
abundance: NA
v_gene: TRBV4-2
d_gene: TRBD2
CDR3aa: CASSLFGTSRTGELFF
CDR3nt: TGTGCCAGCAGCCTATTCGGGACTAGCAGGACCGGGGAGCTGTTTTTT

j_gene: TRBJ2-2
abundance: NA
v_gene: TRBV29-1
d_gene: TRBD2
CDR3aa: CSLRLAGVPGELFF
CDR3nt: TGCAGCCTGCGACTAGCGGGAGTTCCCGGGGAGCTGTTTTTT

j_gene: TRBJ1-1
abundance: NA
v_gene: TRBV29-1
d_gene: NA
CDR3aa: CSVEGGGTEAFF
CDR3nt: TGCAGCGTTGAGGGAGGGGGCACTGAAGCTTTCTTT

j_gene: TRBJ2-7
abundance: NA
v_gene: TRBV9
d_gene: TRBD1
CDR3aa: CASSAGTGGHEQYF
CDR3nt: TGTGCCAGCAGCGCCGGGACAGGGGGCCACGAGCAGTACTTC

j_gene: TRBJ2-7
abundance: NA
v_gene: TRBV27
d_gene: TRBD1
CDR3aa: CASSLWLGQEYEQYF
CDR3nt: TGTGCCAGCAGTTTATGGTTGGGACAGGAGTACGAGCAGTACTTC

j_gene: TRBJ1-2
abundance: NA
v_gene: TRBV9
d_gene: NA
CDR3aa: CASSVEATRGSGYTF
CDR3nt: TGTGCCAGCAGCGTAGAGGCAACGCGAGGGAGTGGCTACACCTTC

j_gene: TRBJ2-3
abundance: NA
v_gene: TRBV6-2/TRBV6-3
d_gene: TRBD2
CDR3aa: CASSYPAGGGTDTQYF
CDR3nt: TGTGCCAGCAGTTACCCGGCGGGAGGCGGCACAGATACGCAGTATTTT

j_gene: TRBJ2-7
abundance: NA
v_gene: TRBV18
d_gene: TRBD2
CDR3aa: CASSPVGLAGGDEQYF
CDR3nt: TGTGCCAGCTCACCAGTGGGACTAGCGGGGGGGGACGAGCAGTACTTC

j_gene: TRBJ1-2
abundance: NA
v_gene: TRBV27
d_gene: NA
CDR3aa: CASSLGGPSQRYGYTF
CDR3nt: TGTGCCAGCAGTTTGGGGGGACCCTCCCAGCGTTATGGCTACACCTTC

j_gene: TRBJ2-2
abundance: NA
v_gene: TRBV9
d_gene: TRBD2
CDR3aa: CASSGPTSGGTTGELFF
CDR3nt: TGTGCCAGCAGCGGTCCGACTAGCGGGGGAACCACCGGGGAGCTGTTTTTT

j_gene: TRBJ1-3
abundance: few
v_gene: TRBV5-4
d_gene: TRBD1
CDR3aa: CASSLVGQLSSGNTIYF
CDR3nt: TGTGCCAGCAGCTTGGTGGGACAGCTGAGCTCTGGAAACACCATATATTTT

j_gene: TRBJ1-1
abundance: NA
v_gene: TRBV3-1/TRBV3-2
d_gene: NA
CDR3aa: CASSLTIGGTEAFF
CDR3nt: TGTGCCAGCAGTCTAACGATCGGTGGCACTGAAGCTTTCTTT

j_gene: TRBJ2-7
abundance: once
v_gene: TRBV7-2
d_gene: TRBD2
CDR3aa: CASSQLAPSTREQYF
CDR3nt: TGTGCCAGCAGCCAACTAGCGCCTTCTACGCGGGAGCAGTACTTC

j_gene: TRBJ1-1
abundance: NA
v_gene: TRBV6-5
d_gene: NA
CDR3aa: CASGYRITMNTEAFF
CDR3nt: TGTGCCAGCGGGTACAGGATTACCATGAACACTGAAGCTTTCTTT

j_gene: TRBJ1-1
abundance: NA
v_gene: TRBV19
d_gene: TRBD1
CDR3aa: CASRPPTGKNTEAFF
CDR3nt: TGTGCCAGTAGGCCCCCGACAGGGAAGAACACTGAAGCTTTCTTT

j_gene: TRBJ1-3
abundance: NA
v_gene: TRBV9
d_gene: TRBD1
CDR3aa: CASSAWDSSGNTIYF
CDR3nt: TGTGCCAGCAGCGCGTGGGACAGCTCTGGAAACACCATATATTTT

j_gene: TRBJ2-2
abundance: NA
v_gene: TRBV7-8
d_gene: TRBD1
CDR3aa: CASSPRQGANTGELFF
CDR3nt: TGTGCCAGCAGCCCTCGACAGGGCGCGAACACCGGGGAGCTGTTTTTT

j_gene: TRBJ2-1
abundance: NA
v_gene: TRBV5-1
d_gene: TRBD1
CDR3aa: CASSLEGQGSYNEQFF
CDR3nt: TGCGCCAGCAGCTTGGAGGGACAGGGTTCCTACAATGAGCAGTTCTTC

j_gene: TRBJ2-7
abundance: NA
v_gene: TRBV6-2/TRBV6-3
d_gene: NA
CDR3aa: CASSYSDSVSEQYF
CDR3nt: TGTGCCAGCAGTTACTCCGACTCTGTCAGCGAGCAGTACTTC

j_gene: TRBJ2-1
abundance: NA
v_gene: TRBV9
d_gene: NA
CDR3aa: CASSVSGSPYNEQFF
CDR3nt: TGTGCCAGCAGCGTCAGCGGGTCCCCCTACAATGAGCAGTTCTTC

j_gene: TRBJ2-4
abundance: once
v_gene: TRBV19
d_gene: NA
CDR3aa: CASTTSASRASKNIQYF
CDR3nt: TGTGCCAGTACGACGAGCGCGTCGAGGGCGTCGAAAAACATTCAGTACTTC

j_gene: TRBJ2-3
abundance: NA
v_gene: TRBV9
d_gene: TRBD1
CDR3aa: CASSSGTGGDTQYF
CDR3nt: TGTGCCAGCAGCTCCGGGACAGGGGGGGATACGCAGTATTTT

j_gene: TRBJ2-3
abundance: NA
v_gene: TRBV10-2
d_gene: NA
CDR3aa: CASKGGGAGEDTQYF
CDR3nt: TGCGCCAGCAAAGGTGGGGGGGCCGGGGAAGATACGCAGTATTTT

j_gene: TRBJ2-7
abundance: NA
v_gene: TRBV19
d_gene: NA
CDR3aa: CASSDRAYEQYF
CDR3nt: TGTGCCAGCTCGGACAGAGCCTACGAGCAGTACTTC

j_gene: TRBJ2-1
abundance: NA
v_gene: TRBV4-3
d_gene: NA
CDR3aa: CASSQGRDPLGNEQFF
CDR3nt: TGCGCCAGCAGCCAAGGGAGGGACCCCCTAGGCAATGAGCAGTTCTTC